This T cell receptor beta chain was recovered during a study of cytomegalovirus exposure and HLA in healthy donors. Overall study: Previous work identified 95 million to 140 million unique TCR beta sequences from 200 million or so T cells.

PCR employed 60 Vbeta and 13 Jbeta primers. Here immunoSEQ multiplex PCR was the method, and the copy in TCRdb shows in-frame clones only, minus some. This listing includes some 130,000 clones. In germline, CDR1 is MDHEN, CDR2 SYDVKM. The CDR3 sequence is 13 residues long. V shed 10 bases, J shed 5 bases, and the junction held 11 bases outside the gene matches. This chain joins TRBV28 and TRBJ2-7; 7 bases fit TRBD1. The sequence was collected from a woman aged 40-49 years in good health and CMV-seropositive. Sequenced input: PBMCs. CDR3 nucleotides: TGTGCCACCCAGGGGGTAGGTTCCCACGAGCAGTACTTC. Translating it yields CATQGVGSHEQYF.